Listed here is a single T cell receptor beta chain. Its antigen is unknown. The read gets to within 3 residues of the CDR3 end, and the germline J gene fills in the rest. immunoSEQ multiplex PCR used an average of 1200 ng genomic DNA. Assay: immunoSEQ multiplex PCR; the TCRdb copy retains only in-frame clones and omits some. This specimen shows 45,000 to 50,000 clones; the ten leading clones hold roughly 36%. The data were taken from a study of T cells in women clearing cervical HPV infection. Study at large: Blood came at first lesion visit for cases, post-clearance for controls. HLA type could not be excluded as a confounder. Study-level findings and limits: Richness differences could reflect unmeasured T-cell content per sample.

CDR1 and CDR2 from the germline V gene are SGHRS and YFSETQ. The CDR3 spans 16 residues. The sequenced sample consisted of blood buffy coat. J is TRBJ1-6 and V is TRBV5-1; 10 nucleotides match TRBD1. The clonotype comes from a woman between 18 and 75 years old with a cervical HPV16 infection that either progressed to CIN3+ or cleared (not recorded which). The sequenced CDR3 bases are TGCGCCAGCAGCGAGGGACAGGGGAAAAGAAAATCATCC. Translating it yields CASSEGQGKRKSS. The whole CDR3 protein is CASSEGQGKRKSSLHF.